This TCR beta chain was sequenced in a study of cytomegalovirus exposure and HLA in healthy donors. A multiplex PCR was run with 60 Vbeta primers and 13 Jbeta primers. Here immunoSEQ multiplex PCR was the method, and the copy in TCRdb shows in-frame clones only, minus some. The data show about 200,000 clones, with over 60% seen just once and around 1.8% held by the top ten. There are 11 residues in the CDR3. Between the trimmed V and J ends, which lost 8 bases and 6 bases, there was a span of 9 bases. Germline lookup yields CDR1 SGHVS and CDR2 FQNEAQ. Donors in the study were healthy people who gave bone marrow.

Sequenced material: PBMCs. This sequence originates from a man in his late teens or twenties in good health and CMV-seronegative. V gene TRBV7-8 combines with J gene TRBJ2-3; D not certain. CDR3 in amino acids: CASGNWDTQYF. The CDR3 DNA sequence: TGTGCCAGCGGCAATTGGGATACGCAGTATTTT. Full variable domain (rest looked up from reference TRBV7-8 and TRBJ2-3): GAGVSQSPRYKVAKRGQDVALRCDPISGHVSLFWYQQALGQGPEFLTYFQNEAQLDKSGLPSDRFFAERPEGSVSTLKIQRTQQEDSAVYLCASGNWDTQYFGPGTRLTVL.